These 30 T cell receptor beta chains were all obtained from the same sample, sequenced in a study of cytomegalovirus exposure and HLA in healthy donors. This table comes from immunoSEQ multiplex PCR, and its TCRdb copy is limited to in-frame clones, with some not included. The sample lists fewer than 120,000 clones; roughly 88% were seen once. The sample taken for sequencing was PBMCs. Every receptor here comes from a woman in her 30s in good health and CMV-seropositive.

The chain employs TRBV27 and TRBJ2-7; 12 bases match TRBD2. Germline trimming cut 1 base from V and 6 bases from J; bases unmatched to any gene: 7. The germline V gene has CDR1 MNHEY and CDR2 SMNVEV (reference sequence). The CDR3 consists of 16 residues. As DNA, the CDR3 is TGTGCCAGCAGTTTATATTCTAGCGGGGGGGTTGGCGAGCAGTACTTC. It yields the protein CASSLYSSGGVGEQYF.

The chain joins TRBV6-1 to TRBJ2-2; tentative D call: TRBD1 (5 bases). The V and J ends lost 3 bases and 4 bases respectively, with 12 bases between them. This CDR3 has 15 residues. CDR1 and CDR2 from the germline V gene are MNHNS and SASEGT. The CDR3 coding sequence is TGTGCCAGCAGTGATAGGGGCTATGGCACCGGGGAGCTGTTTTTT. It translates to CASSDRGYGTGELFF.

The genes are TRBV6-5 and TRBJ2-5, with TRBD2 matching over 7 bases. The CDR3 totals 15 residues. V was pared by 0 bases and J by 7 bases, with 8 bases of the junction left unmatched. Germline assignment: CDR1 MNHEY and CDR2 SVGAGI. As DNA, the CDR3 is TGTGCCAGCAGTTACTCGCCTAGCGGTCCGGGGACCCAGTACTTC. This codes for CASSYSPSGPGTQYF.

DNA of the CDR3: TGTGCCAGCAGCAAAGGGGACAGGGCAAATTCACCCCTCCACTTT. It is translated as CASSKGDRANSPLHF. The chain uses TRBV7-2 and TRBJ1-6; 9 nucleotides line up with TRBD1. Unmatched junction bases numbered 6, after V lost 5 bases and J lost 7 bases. CDR3 length equals 15 residues. CDR1 SGHTA and CDR2 FQGNSA come from the germline V gene.

This chain connects TRBV10-3 to TRBJ1-1; no reliable D call. V gave up 7 bases and J gave up 4 bases, with 19 bases separating them. In germline, CDR1 is ENHRY, CDR2 SYGVKD. The CDR3 has 15 amino acids. The DNA for the CDR3 is TGTGCCATCAATCCCAGACGAGAGAGGAGCACTGAAGCTTTCTTT. It codes for CAINPRRERSTEAFF.

This chain joins TRBV25-1 and TRBJ2-5; 7 nucleotides align to TRBD1. Germline V gene sequence: CDR1 MGHDK, CDR2 SYGVNS. The CDR3 is 15 amino acids. The trim removed 4 bases at V and 5 bases at J, leaving 10 bases unmatched. The CDR3 sequence: CASSAHRGQGETQYF. The CDR3 DNA follows: TGTGCCAGCAGTGCCCACAGGGGTCAAGGGGAGACCCAGTACTTC.

The chain is built from TRBV5-6 and TRBJ2-7, with D perhaps matching TRBD1 (5 bases). The V end was cut by 4 bases, the J end by 0 bases, with 8 bases between. This CDR3 has 13 amino acids. The germline gives CDR1 SGHDT, CDR2 YYEEEE. The CDR3 DNA is TGTGCCAGCAGCACTGACAGCTCCTACGAGCAGTACTTC. This encodes CASSTDSSYEQYF.

The genes are TRBV28 and TRBJ1-2; 7 bases agree with TRBD1. The CDR3 is 15 amino acids. The V gene end was trimmed by 1 base and the J gene end by 0 bases; junction bases not matched to a gene: 2. Germline CDR1 MDHEN, CDR2 SYDVKM. The CDR3 loop is CASSLFGTANYGYTF. CDR3 nucleotide sequence: TGTGCCAGCAGTTTATTCGGGACAGCTAACTATGGCTACACCTTC.

CDR3 protein: CASRPIQGPSSEQYF. CDR3 sequence (DNA): TGTGCCAGCAGACCCATACAGGGACCTAGCTCCGAGCAGTACTTC. The J gene is TRBJ2-7, the V gene TRBV28; weak D call: TRBD1 (6 bases). Germline assignment: CDR1 MDHEN and CDR2 SYDVKM. CDR3 length: 15 residues. V lost 6 bases and J lost 6, with 21 bases in between.

This chain connects TRBV4-3 to TRBJ1-1; 8 bases match TRBD1. V trimming: 1 base; J trimming: 4 bases; junction bases outside the gene matches: 2. CDR3 length: 14 residues. Looked up from germline, CDR1 is LGHNA and CDR2 is YSLEER. The CDR3 region is CASSQATGVTEAFF. In DNA, the CDR3 is TGCGCCAGCAGCCAAGCGACAGGGGTCACTGAAGCTTTCTTT.

This chain connects TRBV4-1 to TRBJ2-3; TRBD2 matches 12 bases. Unmatched junction bases numbered 4, after V lost 3 bases and J lost 9 bases. The CDR3 covers 14 residues. Germline values: CDR1 MGHRA, CDR2 YSYEKL. The CDR3 coding sequence is TGCGCCAGCAGCCAGCCTGGGACTAGCGGGACGCAGTATTTT. This gives the protein CASSQPGTSGTQYF.

This clone appeared once. V gene TRBV7-9 combines with J gene TRBJ1-5; D unclear. The germline CDR1 and CDR2 sequences are SEHNR and FQNEAQ (reference sequence). With 1 base removed from V and 9 bases from J, the gap between germline ends came to 10 bases. The CDR3 is 13 amino acids. CDR3 DNA: TGTGCCAGCAGCTTAGGCGGATTGCGGCCCCAGCATTTT. The encoded protein is CASSLGGLRPQHF. Supplemented by reference TRBV7-9 and TRBJ1-5, the full variable domain reads DTGVSQNPRHKITKRGQNVTFRCDPISEHNRLYWYRQTLGQGPEFLTYFQNEAQLEKSRLLSDRFSAERPKGSFSTLEIQRTEQGDSAMYLCASSLGGLRPQHFGDGTRLSIL.

The chain joins TRBV19 to TRBJ1-1; 9 bases align to TRBD1. The CDR3 consists of 14 residues. Trimming took 6 bases from V and 4 from J; bases not matched to a gene: 6. Germline assignment: CDR1 LNHDA and CDR2 SQIVND (reference sequence). The CDR3 protein is CASSTGGVGTEAFF. The CDR3 nucleotides are TGTGCCAGTAGCACAGGGGGCGTTGGCACTGAAGCTTTCTTT.

This sequence joins TRBV30 and TRBJ2-5; 8 bases align to TRBD1. Germline lookup yields CDR1 GTSNPN and CDR2 SVGIG (reference sequence). V lost 2 bases and J lost 5; bases outside the gene matches: 13. CDR3 length equals 16 residues. Here the CDR3 DNA reads TGTGCCTGGAGTACCATCCGACGGACAGGGCGGGAGACCCAGTACTTC. It codes for CAWSTIRRTGRETQYF.

The V and J genes are TRBV28 and TRBJ1-1, with D tentatively TRBD1 (5 bases). Germline CDR1 MDHEN, CDR2 SYDVKM. The V end was cut by 5 bases, the J end by 8 bases, with 9 bases between. This CDR3 is built from 11 residues. This CDR3 reads CASSTGTEAFF. The CDR3, as DNA: TGTGCCAGCAGTACAGGTACCGAAGCTTTCTTT.

This chain joins TRBV30 and TRBJ1-4; D is ambiguous. The CDR3 is 13 amino acids. Per germline, CDR1 GTSNPN and CDR2 SVGIG (reference sequence). V gave up 1 base and J gave up 1 base, with 4 bases separating them. This CDR3 reads CAWSAVTNEKLFF. As DNA, the CDR3 is TGTGCCTGGAGTGCCGTAACTAATGAAAAACTGTTTTTT.

The chain uses TRBV5-1 and TRBJ1-1; TRBD1 matches 9 bases. Germline V gene sequence: CDR1 SGHRS, CDR2 YFSETQ. With 2 bases clipped from V and 1 base from J, the junction kept 3 bases outside the gene matches. The CDR3 length is 15 residues. CDR3 sequence reads: CASSLQGQGNTEAFF. The DNA of the CDR3 is TGCGCCAGCAGCTTACAGGGACAGGGGAACACTGAAGCTTTCTTT.

The CDR3 DNA reads TGTGCCAGTAGTATGAAGACTAGCGGGGGGGCCAGACACAATGAGCAGTTCTTC. Encoded protein: CASSMKTSGGARHNEQFF. The chain is built from TRBV19 and TRBJ2-1; 14 bases line up with TRBD2. V was clipped by 3 bases and J by 5 bases; unmatched bases: 9. CDR1 and CDR2 (germline): LNHDA, SQIVND (reference sequence). The CDR3 is 18 amino acids.

The chain has TRBV30 and TRBJ1-2, with 7 bases fitting TRBD1. CDR3 length: 16 residues. Trimming at V came to 4 bases and at J to 0 bases, leaving 11 bases not matched to a gene. CDR1 is GTSNPN and CDR2 is SVGIG in the germline V gene (reference sequence). This CDR3 reads CAWTPIIGGPNYGYTF. The CDR3, as DNA: TGTGCCTGGACCCCCATCATAGGGGGCCCTAACTATGGCTACACCTTC.

The V gene is TRBV5-8, the J gene TRBJ1-1; possibly TRBD1 for D (6 bases). V dropped 3 bases and J dropped 5 bases, with 17 bases sitting between them. The CDR3 is made up of 15 amino acids. CDR1 and CDR2 from the germline V gene are SGHTS and YDEGEE. Written as DNA, the CDR3 is TGTGCCAGCAGCTGGGCCCTCGAGGGGGGGACTGAAGCTTTCTTT. Translation: CASSWALEGGTEAFF.

This clone occurred a few times. CDR3 in amino acids: CATSILFTDTQYF. DNA for the CDR3: TGTGCCACCAGCATACTGTTCACAGATACGCAGTATTTT. The chain joins TRBV15 to TRBJ2-3; D not resolved. The CDR3 totals 13 residues. V gave up 4 bases and J gave up 2 bases, with 7 bases separating them. Germline V gene sequence: CDR1 LNHNV, CDR2 YYDKDF (reference sequence). Together with reference TRBV15 and TRBJ2-3, the CDR3 gives the full variable domain: DAMVIQNPRYQVTQFGKPVTLSCSQTLNHNVMYWYQQKSSQAPKLLFHYYDKDFNNEADTPDNFQSRRPNTSFCFLDIRSPGLGDTAMYLCATSILFTDTQYFGPGTRLTVL.

The chain carries TRBV7-7 and TRBJ2-3; no reliable D call. Germline V gene data show CDR1 as SSHAT and CDR2 as FNYEAQ (reference sequence). This CDR3 spans 14 amino acids. Trimming stripped 1 base from V and 1 base from J, with 6 bases between. The CDR3 sequence is CASSLDAGTDTQYF. The CDR3 coding sequence is TGTGCCAGCAGCTTAGACGCGGGCACAGATACGCAGTATTTT.

The chain recombines TRBV4-2 with TRBJ2-3, with 9 bases fitting TRBD2. Germline values: CDR1 LGHNA, CDR2 YNFKEQ. The CDR3 runs 17 residues. With V trimmed by 0 bases and J by 8 bases, 12 bases remained unmatched. CDR3 sequence: CASSQDRRRGGLGTQYF. The CDR3 DNA sequence: TGTGCCAGCAGCCAAGATAGGCGGCGGGGGGGCCTCGGTACGCAGTATTTT.

The chain has TRBV28 and TRBJ1-5; 11 bases match TRBD1. Unmatched junction bases numbered 13, after V lost 5 bases and J lost 4 bases. Germline V gene data show CDR1 as MDHEN and CDR2 as SYDVKM. This CDR3 is built from 18 residues. CDR3 nucleotide sequence: TGTGCCAGCAGTCTGACCCGGACAGGGGGCGCAGGGAATCAGCCCCAGCATTTT. This translates into CASSLTRTGGAGNQPQHF.

The chain combines TRBV27 with TRBJ2-3, with 9 positions matching TRBD1. Losses at the gene ends were 4 bases for V and 5 bases for J; bases not matched to a gene: 10. Germline V gene sequence: CDR1 MNHEY, CDR2 SMNVEV (reference sequence). The CDR3 consists of 16 residues. CDR3 bases: TGTGCCAGCAGTTCTCTTGGTCGGACAGGGGAAGATACGCAGTATTTT. Its protein product is CASSSLGRTGEDTQYF.

The rearrangement uses TRBV13 and TRBJ2-7, with TRBD1 matching over 7 bases. This CDR3 has 13 amino acids. Per germline, CDR1 PRHDT and CDR2 FYEKMQ (reference sequence). The junction had 2 bases not matched to a gene; V was cut back by 5 bases and J by 1 base. This chain's CDR3 is CASSPQGSYEQYF. CDR3 in DNA: TGTGCCAGCAGCCCACAGGGGTCCTACGAGCAGTACTTC.

V usage is TRBV10-2 and J usage is TRBJ1-1; TRBD1 aligns across 9 bases. There are 14 residues in the CDR3. The germline CDR1 and CDR2 sequences are WSHSY and SAAADI. V trimming: 8 bases; J trimming: 8 bases; junction bases outside the gene matches: 12. In nucleotides, the CDR3 is TGCGCCAGCCGGAGGGGACAGGGCGGTACCGAAGCTTTCTTT. Translation gives CASRRGQGGTEAFF.

Remarks on this clone: Additional DNA sequences in this sample encode the identical CDR3. V and J are TRBV7-9 and TRBJ2-1; D is perhaps TRBD2 (5 bases). The ends were cut back, 2 bases at V and 1 base at J, with 9 bases in the middle. From germline, CDR1 is SEHNR and CDR2 FQNEAQ (reference sequence). The CDR3 has 15 residues. This CDR3 is CASSLTGVSYNEQFF. The CDR3 DNA sequence: TGTGCCAGCAGCTTAACCGGGGTTTCCTACAATGAGCAGTTCTTC.

V usage is TRBV9 and J usage is TRBJ2-6; D unclear. Germline CDR1 SGDLS, CDR2 YYNGEE. The CDR3 has 16 residues. Between the trimmed V and J ends, which lost 1 base and 0 bases, there was a span of 8 bases. The CDR3 sequence is CASSVHSRSGANVLTF. The CDR3, as DNA: TGTGCCAGCAGCGTACACAGCCGCTCTGGGGCCAACGTCCTGACTTTC.

The CDR3 loop reads CASSPDSTYEQYF. CDR3 nucleotides: TGTGCCAGCAGCCCGGACAGTACCTACGAGCAGTACTTC. The chain has TRBV5-4 and TRBJ2-7; weak D call: TRBD1 (6 bases). The V gene lost 4 bases and the J gene lost 2 bases, with 10 bases spanning the gap. CDR3 length: 13 amino acids. Germline V lookup: CDR1 SGHNT, CDR2 YYREEE (reference sequence).